Detailed here is one TCR beta chain. As yet, its antigen is unknown. The data are from a study of T-cell reconstitution after alpha-beta-depleted transplantation in children. Overall study findings and caveats: The authors attributed T-cell counts and diversity one year after transplant mostly to newly produced T cells.

The CDR3 length is 11 residues. The V gene lost 3 bases and the J gene lost 6 bases, with 8 bases spanning the gap. CDR1 and CDR2 (germline): DFQATT, SNEGSKA (reference sequence). Researchers prepared the TCRbeta library using unique molecular identifiers, the study reports. Using its own MiXCR run on the PCR reads, TCRdb lists one record per CDR3 protein. The sample includes about 440,000 distinct CDR3 sequences, over 40% of them seen just once. This sequence originates from a girl aged 2-15 years with aplastic anemia, due to receive a stem cell transplant. V gene TRBV20-1 combines with J gene TRBJ2-5; no clear D gene. Sequenced material: PBMCs, taken before TCRalphabeta/CD19-depleted stem cell transplant. The CDR3 bases are TGCAGTGCTAGTGGTCACAAGACCCAGTACTTC. Protein: CSASGHKTQYF.